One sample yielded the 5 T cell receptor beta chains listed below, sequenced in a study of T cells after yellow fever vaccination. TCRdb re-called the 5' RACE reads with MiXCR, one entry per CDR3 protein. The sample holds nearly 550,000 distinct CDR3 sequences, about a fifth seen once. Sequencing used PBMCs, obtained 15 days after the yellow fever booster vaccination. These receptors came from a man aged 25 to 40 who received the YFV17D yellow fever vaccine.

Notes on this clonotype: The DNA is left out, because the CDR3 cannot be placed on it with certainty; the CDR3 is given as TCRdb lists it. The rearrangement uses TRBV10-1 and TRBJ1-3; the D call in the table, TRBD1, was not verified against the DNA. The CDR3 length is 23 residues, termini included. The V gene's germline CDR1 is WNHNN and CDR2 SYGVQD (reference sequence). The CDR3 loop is CASSRQGEQFFGPGDRSGNTIYF.

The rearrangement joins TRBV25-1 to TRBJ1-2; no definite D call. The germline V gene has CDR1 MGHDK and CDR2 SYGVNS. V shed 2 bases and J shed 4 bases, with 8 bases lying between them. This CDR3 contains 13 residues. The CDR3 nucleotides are TGTGCCAGCAGTGAAAGGTCGGGCTATGGCTACACCTTC. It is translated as CASSERSGYGYTF.

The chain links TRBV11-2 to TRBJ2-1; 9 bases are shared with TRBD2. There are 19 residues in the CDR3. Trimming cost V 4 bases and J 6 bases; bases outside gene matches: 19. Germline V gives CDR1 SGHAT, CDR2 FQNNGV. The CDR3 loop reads CASSSTTIISGSDSNEQFF. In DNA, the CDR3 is TGTGCCAGCAGCTCCACAACTATTATTAGCGGGAGTGATAGCAATGAGCAGTTCTTC.

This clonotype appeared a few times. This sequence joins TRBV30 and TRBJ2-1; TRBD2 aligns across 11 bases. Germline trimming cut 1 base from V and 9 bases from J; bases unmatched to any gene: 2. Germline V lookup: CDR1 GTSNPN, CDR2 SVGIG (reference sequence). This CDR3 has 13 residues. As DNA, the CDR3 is TGTGCCTGGAGTGGACTAGCGGGATCTGAGCAGTTCTTC. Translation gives CAWSGLAGSEQFF. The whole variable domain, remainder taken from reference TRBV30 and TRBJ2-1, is SQTIHQWPATLVQPVGSPLSLECTVEGTSNPNLYWYRQAAGRGLQLLFYSVGIGQISSEVPQNLSASRPQDRQFILSSKKLLLSDSGFYLCAWSGLAGSEQFFGPGTRLTVL.

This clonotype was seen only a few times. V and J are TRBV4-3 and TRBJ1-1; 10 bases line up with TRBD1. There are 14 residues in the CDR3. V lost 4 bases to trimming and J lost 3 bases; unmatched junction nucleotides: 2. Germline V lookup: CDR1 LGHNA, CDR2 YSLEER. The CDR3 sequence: CASSPGQGDTEAFF. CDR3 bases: TGCGCCAGCAGCCCCGGACAGGGGGACACTGAAGCTTTCTTT.